This T cell receptor beta chain came from a study of cytomegalovirus exposure and HLA in healthy donors. Points from the study as a whole: TRBV6-2, TRBV6-3 and some other V segments were unresolvable in 87-base-pair reads. Follow-up analysis seemed to connect common viral pathogens with several of the most significant clusters identified.

The CDR3 length is 16 residues. V shed 0 bases, J shed 4 bases, and the junction held 3 bases outside the gene matches. Germline loops: CDR1 KGHSH, CDR2 LQKENI. Amplification used 60 Vbeta primers and 13 Jbeta primers. As processed by the authors: As a later analysis found, there were around 86 million unique TCR beta chains, of which roughly 11 million were shared. TCRdb keeps only in-frame clones here, not all; method: immunoSEQ multiplex PCR. For V, J and clone size, that table is used; D and trimming come from the DNA. The sample yields 150,000 to 200,000 clones, approximately 80% seen once. This clone was counted a few times. Its antigen is unknown.

The clonotype comes from a woman between 40 and 55 years old in good health and CMV-seropositive. Sequencing used PBMCs. The chain uses TRBV18 and TRBJ2-1; TRBD2 agrees at 10 bases. The CDR3 sequence: CASSPPASGGYNEQFF. As DNA, the CDR3 is TGTGCCAGCTCACCACCGGCTAGCGGGGGTTACAATGAGCAGTTCTTC.